Presented here are 29 T cell receptor beta chains from one specimen sequenced in a study of human T cells and chemical hapten exposure. Described time point: patch test 2, 6 weeks after DPC sensitization. Treatment specified: therapeutic diphenylcyclopropenone sensitization with weekly scalp DPC. TCRdb processed the RACE reads anew with MiXCR; each CDR3 protein has one entry. The sample contains tens of thousands of distinct CDR3 sequences, more than 8% of which appear only once. Sample: whole blood, taken in connection with sensitization to the hapten diphenylcyclopropenone (DPC). The origin of the receptors is a man aged 25-45 years with alopecia areata. Some clones in this sample may be carry-over from other donors' samples.

The chain links TRBV6-5 to TRBJ2-7; D is unclear. V was clipped by 0 bases and J by 1 base, with 7 bases between them. Germline V gene data show CDR1 as MNHEY and CDR2 as SVGAGI. The CDR3 extends over 14 amino acids. CDR3 nucleotide sequence: TGTGCCAGCAGTTACTCGAAGGATTCCTACGAGCAGTACTTC. This gives the protein CASSYSKDSYEQYF.

This clonotype was recorded at least ten times. The rearrangement links TRBV19 to TRBJ1-4; D gene ambiguous. Deletions cut 8 bases from V and 10 bases from J, with 17 bases between. This CDR3 has 13 amino acids. Germline CDR1 and CDR2: LNHDA and SQIVND (reference sequence). The CDR3 sequence is CASSVPSGGKLFF. CDR3 nucleotide sequence: TGTGCCAGTTCCGTCCCTTCGGGAGGAAAACTGTTTTTT.

This clonotype was seen many times. The V call is TRBV11-2, the J call TRBJ2-5; 11 bases agree with TRBD1. Germline CDR1 and CDR2: SGHAT and FQNNGV. There are 16 residues in the CDR3. The V gene end was trimmed by 2 bases and the J gene end by 1 base; junction bases not matched to a gene: 3. Here the CDR3 reads CASSLTGTGGQETQYF. As DNA, the CDR3 is TGTGCCAGCAGCTTAACCGGGACAGGGGGCCAAGAGACCCAGTACTTC.

Turning to this clonotype: This may stem from a read error, because a much larger clone lies one nucleotide away. The rearrangement links TRBV6-6 to TRBJ1-1; D perhaps matches TRBD1 (6 bases). Germline CDR1 reads MNHNY; CDR2 reads SVGAGI (reference sequence). The CDR3 extends over 15 amino acids. The V gene lost 3 bases and the J gene lost 8 bases, with 19 bases spanning the gap. The CDR3 is CASSYGGGRGHEAFF. Here the CDR3 DNA reads TGTGCCAGCAGTTATGGAGGGGGACGCGGGCACGAAGCTTTCTTT.

This clonotype was seen repeatedly, ten times or more. V gene TRBV12-3 or TRBV12-4 combines with J gene TRBJ1-2; D is uncertain. V dropped 3 bases and J dropped 8 bases, with 10 bases sitting between them. This CDR3 is built from 12 residues. CDR3 in DNA: TGTGCCAGCAGTTTTCTCGGAGCCGGCTACACCTTC. The encoded protein is CASSFLGAGYTF.

The rearrangement joins TRBV15 to TRBJ1-2, with D uncertain. Trimming pared 4 bases from V and 2 bases from J, leaving 14 bases between. Germline V lookup: CDR1 LNHNV, CDR2 YYDKDF (reference sequence). The CDR3 has 15 amino acids. CDR3 loop: CATSKEGRRNYGYTF. The DNA of the CDR3 is TGTGCCACCAGCAAAGAAGGCAGACGAAACTATGGCTACACCTTC. Filled out from reference TRBV15 and TRBJ1-2, the complete variable domain reads DAMVIQNPRYQVTQFGKPVTLSCSQTLNHNVMYWYQQKSSQAPKLLFHYYDKDFNNEADTPDNFQSRRPNTSFCFLDIRSPGLGDTAMYLCATSKEGRRNYGYTFGSGTRLTVV.

The chain links TRBV20-1 to TRBJ1-1; D ambiguous. Per germline, CDR1 DFQATT and CDR2 SNEGSKA (reference sequence). V shed 0 bases and J shed 8 bases, with 10 bases lying between them. The CDR3 spans 12 residues. DNA of the CDR3: TGCAGTGCTAGAGAGGGCCACAGCGAAGCTTTCTTT. As protein: CSAREGHSEAFF.

This clonotype was recorded many times. The CDR3 DNA follows: TGTGCCAGCAGTTTAAGGGGGGCAACTAGCGGCTACACCTTC. Translated, it gives CASSLRGATSGYTF. The chain uses TRBV12-3 or TRBV12-4 and TRBJ1-2, with D perhaps matching TRBD1 (6 bases). Trimming stripped 2 bases from V and 8 bases from J, with 15 bases between. The CDR3 extends over 14 amino acids.

This clonotype was picked up a small number of times. The chain has TRBV3-1 and TRBJ1-6; 8 nucleotides line up with TRBD1. This CDR3 has 14 amino acids. Germline V gene lookup returns CDR1 LGHDT and CDR2 YNNKEL (reference sequence). V trimming: 7 bases; J trimming: 9 bases; junction bases outside the gene matches: 8. CDR3 amino acids: CASTLQGERSPLHF. The CDR3 DNA reads TGTGCCAGCACCCTACAGGGGGAGCGTTCACCCCTCCACTTT.

This clonotype was observed many times. J is TRBJ2-3 and V is TRBV7-9; 7 nucleotides align to TRBD2. The germline V gene has CDR1 SEHNR and CDR2 FQNEAQ (reference sequence). Germline trimming cut 5 bases from V and 3 bases from J; bases unmatched to any gene: 2. The CDR3 contains 13 residues. The CDR3 bases are TGTGCCAGCAGCGGACTAGGAACAGATACGCAGTATTTT. This encodes CASSGLGTDTQYF.

There are many counts of this clonotype. The chain has TRBV29-1 and TRBJ2-3; tentative D call: TRBD2 (5 bases). Trimming cost V 3 bases and J 2 bases, with 12 bases left between them. The CDR3 sequence is 14 residues long. Germline CDR1 is SQVTM and CDR2 is ANQGSEA. Written as DNA, the CDR3 is TGCAGCGTTGACGTGGGAGTAATCACAGATACGCAGTATTTT. Encoded protein: CSVDVGVITDTQYF.

The chain employs TRBV11-2 and TRBJ2-5; no clear D. Deletions cut 5 bases from V and 3 bases from J, with 13 bases between. The germline V gene has CDR1 SGHAT and CDR2 FQNNGV. This CDR3 spans 14 amino acids. The chain's CDR3 is CASSQRIIKETQYF. CDR3 nucleotide sequence: TGTGCCAGCAGCCAACGGATCATCAAAGAGACCCAGTACTTC.

In this sample, this clonotype turned up many times. V and J are TRBV7-9 and TRBJ2-1; D not certain. With 1 base removed from V and 4 bases from J, the gap between germline ends came to 5 bases. Per germline, CDR1 SEHNR and CDR2 FQNEAQ (reference sequence). The CDR3 extends over 13 amino acids. The CDR3 is CASSLDNYNEQFF. The CDR3 region has the DNA TGTGCCAGCAGCTTAGACAATTACAATGAGCAGTTCTTC.

The chain couples TRBV29-1 to TRBJ2-3; D remains unclear. The germline V gene has CDR1 SQVTM and CDR2 ANQGSEA. The CDR3 has 13 residues. Between the trimmed V and J ends, which lost 3 bases and 1 base, there was a span of 8 bases. The CDR3 coding sequence is TGCAGCGTTGATGAGTCCCGCACAGATACGCAGTATTTT. Its protein product is CSVDESRTDTQYF.

This clonotype was found a few times. DNA for the CDR3: TGTGCCAGCAGTCCCCAGAGTAGTCCCCCAGATACGCAGTATTTT. Translation: CASSPQSSPPDTQYF. The chain carries TRBV7-3 and TRBJ2-3; D not certain. Trimming took 6 bases from V and 4 from J, leaving 17 bases between them. Per germline, CDR1 SGHTA and CDR2 FQGTGA. The CDR3 has 15 amino acids.

This clonotype was seen at least ten times. The rearrangement uses TRBV10-3 and TRBJ2-7; D not certain. CDR3 length: 13 amino acids. Trimming removed 2 bases at V and 3 bases at J, with 8 bases between. Germline CDR1 ENHRY, CDR2 SYGVKD. The CDR3: CAISEGKNYEQYF. CDR3 DNA: TGTGCCATCAGTGAGGGGAAGAACTACGAGCAGTACTTC.

In its sample, this clonotype was seen many times. This rearrangement joins TRBV19 to TRBJ1-5; D is ambiguous. V lost 3 bases, J lost 3 bases, and 9 bases lay in between. This CDR3 has 14 residues. CDR1 is LNHDA, CDR2 SQIVND, per germline (reference sequence). CDR3 in amino acids: CASSMDGSNQPQHF. CDR3 coding DNA: TGTGCCAGTAGTATGGACGGATCCAATCAGCCCCAGCATTTT.

The sample holds many counts of this clonotype. V is TRBV5-1 and J is TRBJ2-7; 7 positions match TRBD2. V gave up 4 bases and J gave up 4 bases; unmatched junction bases: 11. The CDR3 has 15 residues. The germline CDR1 and CDR2 sequences are SGHRS and YFSETQ. CDR3 residues: CASSREPGGGYEQYF. In nucleotides, the CDR3 is TGCGCCAGCAGCCGCGAACCGGGGGGAGGGTACGAGCAGTACTTC.

This rearrangement joins TRBV19 to TRBJ2-3, with D maybe TRBD1 (6 bases). CDR3 size: 16 residues. Germline CDR1 LNHDA, CDR2 SQIVND (reference sequence). V was clipped by 3 bases and J by 2 bases, with 15 bases between them. CDR3: CASSMTGALLTDTQYF. Here the CDR3 DNA reads TGTGCCAGTAGTATGACAGGTGCCCTTCTCACAGATACGCAGTATTTT.

This clonotype showed up just a few times. The chain links TRBV18 to TRBJ2-7; a possible D gene is TRBD1 (6 bases). CDR1 and CDR2 from the germline V gene are KGHSH and LQKENI. Trimming removed 2 bases at V and 5 bases at J, with 13 bases between. The CDR3 length is 14 residues. The CDR3 protein is CASSPLGRGHEQYF. The DNA for the CDR3 is TGTGCCAGCTCACCATTGGGCAGGGGACACGAGCAGTACTTC. Variable domain in full (rest from reference TRBV18 and TRBJ2-7): NAGVMQNPRHLVRRRGQEARLRCSPMKGHSHVYWYRQLPEEGLKFMVYLQKENIIDESGMPKERFSAEFPKEGPSILRIQQVVRGDSAAYFCASSPLGRGHEQYFGPGTRLTVT.

This clonotype was counted at least ten times. The V call is TRBV19, the J call TRBJ2-7; 10 nucleotides match TRBD1. V was pared by 5 bases and J by 1 base, with 5 bases of the junction left unmatched. From germline, CDR1 is LNHDA and CDR2 SQIVND (reference sequence). There are 15 residues in the CDR3. The CDR3 reads CASSPGQGTSYEQYF. The CDR3 coding sequence is TGTGCCAGTAGTCCGGGACAGGGGACTTCCTACGAGCAGTACTTC.

The table lists this clonotype with a few counts. This chain joins TRBV29-1 and TRBJ2-5, with D unclear. Germline CDR1 reads SQVTM; CDR2 reads ANQGSEA. The CDR3 sequence is 14 residues long. V was clipped by 5 bases and J by 0 bases, with 13 bases between them. CDR3 in amino acids: CSVNRASHQETQYF. CDR3 DNA: TGCAGCGTTAATAGGGCGAGCCACCAAGAGACCCAGTACTTC.

In this sample, this clonotype turned up many times. The chain couples TRBV7-6 to TRBJ2-6, with 7 bases identical to TRBD1. The germline V gene encodes CDR1 SGHVS and CDR2 FNYEAQ. J was trimmed by 4 bases and V by 5 bases; bases with no gene match: 11. The CDR3 contains 17 residues. The CDR3 loop is CASSLRQGAYGANVLTF. As DNA, the CDR3 is TGTGCCAGCAGCCTTAGACAGGGAGCATACGGGGCCAACGTCCTGACTTTC.

This clonotype was counted only a few times. The gene calls are TRBV9 and TRBJ2-3; 8 bases match TRBD2. Germline lookup yields CDR1 SGDLS and CDR2 YYNGEE. With V trimmed by 2 bases and J by 2 bases, 7 bases remained unmatched. This CDR3 spans 16 amino acids. The chain's CDR3 is CASSVPGLALTDTQYF. CDR3 coding DNA: TGTGCCAGCAGCGTCCCCGGACTAGCCCTCACAGATACGCAGTATTTT.

This sequence joins TRBV3-1 and TRBJ2-1; D possibly matches TRBD1 or TRBD2 (5 bases each). The CDR3 length is 16 residues. Trimming stripped 0 bases from V and 7 bases from J, with 16 bases between. From germline, CDR1 is LGHDT and CDR2 YNNKEL (reference sequence). The DNA of the CDR3 is TGTGCCAGCAGCCAAGATCGGGGACGACCCTGGAATGAGCAGTTCTTC. This codes for CASSQDRGRPWNEQFF.

This chain links TRBV29-1 with TRBJ2-5, with 7 positions matching TRBD2. Germline CDR1 reads SQVTM; CDR2 reads ANQGSEA. The trim removed 6 bases at V and 5 bases at J, leaving 3 bases unmatched. The CDR3 totals 11 residues. DNA for the CDR3: TGCAGCGTGGGGGAGGGTGAGACCCAGTACTTC. This encodes CSVGEGETQYF.

The chain combines TRBV20-1 with TRBJ2-3; a weak D match, TRBD1 (6 bases). The germline V and J ends were trimmed by 3 bases and 0 bases, with 16 bases remaining between them. The CDR3 has 16 residues. Per germline, CDR1 DFQATT and CDR2 SNEGSKA (reference sequence). The CDR3, as DNA: TGCAGTGCTAGGACCAGGGGCCTGACTAGCACAGATACGCAGTATTTT. Translating it yields CSARTRGLTSTDTQYF.

This clonotype has a count of ten or more. The genes are TRBV9 and TRBJ2-3; perhaps TRBD2 as D (5 bases). Germline CDR1 and CDR2: SGDLS and YYNGEE. V was cut by 0 bases and J by 4 bases, with 9 bases left in between. The CDR3 length is 14 residues. The CDR3 protein is CASSVAGISDTQYF. CDR3 bases: TGTGCCAGCAGCGTAGCGGGGATATCAGATACGCAGTATTTT.

This clonotype was counted many times. The V call is TRBV4-2, the J call TRBJ2-7; 11 bases map to TRBD2. The V and J ends lost 0 bases and 0 bases, in that order; junction bases with no gene match: 7. Germline V gene data show CDR1 as LGHNA and CDR2 as YNFKEQ. The CDR3 runs to 18 residues. Here the CDR3 reads CASSQEPLLAGVSYEQYF. CDR3 coding DNA: TGTGCCAGCAGCCAAGAGCCCCTACTAGCGGGGGTCTCCTACGAGCAGTACTTC.